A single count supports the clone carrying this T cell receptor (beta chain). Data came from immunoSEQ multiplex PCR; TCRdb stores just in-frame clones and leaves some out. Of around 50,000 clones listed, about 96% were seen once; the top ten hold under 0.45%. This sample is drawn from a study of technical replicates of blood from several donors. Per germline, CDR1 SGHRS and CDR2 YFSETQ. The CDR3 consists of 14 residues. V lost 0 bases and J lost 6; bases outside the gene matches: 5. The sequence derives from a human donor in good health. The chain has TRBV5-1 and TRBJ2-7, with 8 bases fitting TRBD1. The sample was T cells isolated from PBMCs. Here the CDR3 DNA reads TGCGCCAGCAGCTTGGACAGGGGGAATATCGAGCAGTACTTC. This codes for CASSLDRGNIEQYF.